The clone carrying this T cell receptor (beta chain) was seen a few times. These data belong to a study of blood T cell repertoires in COVID-19. The overall study: Spain, Italy and the United States supplied samples that represented acute and convalescent COVID-19.

In the source study's methods: Researchers report that nucleated cell counts were estimated from reference gene primer amplification. Assay: immunoSEQ multiplex PCR; the TCRdb copy retains only in-frame clones and omits some. That table furnishes V, J and clone size, whereas the DNA furnished D and trimming. The table records roughly 150,000 clones, 79% of them present only once. Those enrolled, adults aged about 18 to 89 years, came from around 24 US areas. Researchers sorted participants into cohorts using their self-reported clinical history. V shed 4 bases and J shed 2 bases, with 14 bases lying between them. CDR3 length equals 16 residues. Germline loops: CDR1 KGHSH, CDR2 LQKENI.

This chain joins TRBV18 and TRBJ2-2, with D possibly matching TRBD2 (7 bases). Sequencing was done on a sample of PBMCs or T cells enriched from blood (not recorded which). This receptor was obtained from a woman in her seventies in a cohort exposed to, infected with or recovered from COVID-19 (not recorded which). CDR3 sequence (DNA): TGTGCCAGCTCACTGTCCAGCGGGACAAACACCGGGGAGCTGTTTTTT. Amino acid sequence: CASSLSSGTNTGELFF.